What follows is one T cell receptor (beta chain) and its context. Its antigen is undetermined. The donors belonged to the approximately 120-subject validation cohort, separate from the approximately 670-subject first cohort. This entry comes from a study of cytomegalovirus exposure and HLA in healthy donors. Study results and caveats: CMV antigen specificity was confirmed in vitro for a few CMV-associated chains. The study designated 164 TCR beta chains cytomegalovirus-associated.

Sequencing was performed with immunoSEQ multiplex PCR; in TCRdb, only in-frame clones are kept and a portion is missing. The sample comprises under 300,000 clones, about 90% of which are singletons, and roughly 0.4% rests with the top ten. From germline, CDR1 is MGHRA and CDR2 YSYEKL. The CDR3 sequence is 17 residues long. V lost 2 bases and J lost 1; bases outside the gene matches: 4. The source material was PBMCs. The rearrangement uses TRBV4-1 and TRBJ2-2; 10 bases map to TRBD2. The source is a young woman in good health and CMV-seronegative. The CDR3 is CASSQLLAGVNTGELFF. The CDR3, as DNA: TGCGCCAGCAGCCAACTCCTAGCGGGGGTGAACACCGGGGAGCTGTTTTTT.